A single sample is the source of the 3 T cell receptor beta chains below, sequenced in a study of hypomethylating agent response in myelodysplastic syndrome. Libraries were prepared by immunoSEQ multiplex PCR; TCRdb keeps only in-frame clonotypes and omits some of them. The table has about 5,100 clones, approximately 82% seen once. The sequencing used bone marrow, collected before or after starting hypomethylating agent treatment for myelodysplastic syndrome (not recorded which). The receptors were sampled from a human donor with myelodysplastic syndrome.

The CDR3 region has the DNA TGTGCCAGCAGCTCGGGGGGGCACAATGAGCAGTTCTTC. Residues: CASSSGGHNEQFF. This sequence joins TRBV7-9 and TRBJ2-1; 8 bases match TRBD2. Germline lookup yields CDR1 SEHNR and CDR2 FQNEAQ (reference sequence). This CDR3 contains 13 residues. V dropped 4 bases and J dropped 5; count of bases not matched to a gene: 1. Together with reference TRBV7-9 and TRBJ2-1, the CDR3 gives the full variable domain: DTGVSQNPRHKITKRGQNVTFRCDPISEHNRLYWYRQTLGQGPEFLTYFQNEAQLEKSRLLSDRFSAERPKGSFSTLEIQRTEQGDSAMYLCASSSGGHNEQFFGPGTRLTVL.

This chain joins TRBV4-3 and TRBJ2-7, with TRBD1 matching 9 bases. Germline CDR1 reads LGHNA; CDR2 reads YSLEER. This CDR3 has 16 residues. V was pared by 5 bases and J by 2 bases, with 10 bases of the junction left unmatched. Here the CDR3 DNA reads TGCGCCAGCAGCGAGAATTCTCGGGACAGGGCCTACGAGCAGTACTTC. This codes for CASSENSRDRAYEQYF.

The chain combines TRBV2 with TRBJ2-2; 7 bases are shared with TRBD2. CDR1 and CDR2 from the germline V gene are SNHLY and FYNNEI. Trimming removed 11 bases from V and 5 bases from J; junction bases left unmatched: 5. This CDR3 is built from 12 residues. The DNA of the CDR3 is TGTGCCTCCCGGGGGGTGACCGGGGAGCTGTTTTTT. This translates into CASRGVTGELFF.